This TCR beta chain stems from a study of T cell repertoires in ileal Crohn's disease. Germline lookup yields CDR1 SGDLS and CDR2 YYNGEE. The V segment lost 2 bases and the J segment 4 bases; nucleotides outside the gene matches: 21. The CDR3 extends over 20 amino acids. The table came from immunoSEQ multiplex PCR; TCRdb's copy has only in-frame clones and leaves some out. The sample gives roughly 5,300 clones, approximately 80% of which show up once; over 30% is in the top ten. The time point: neoterminal ileum biopsy at postoperative endoscopy, about 6 months after surgery. Sequencing used ileal tissue. This chain links TRBV9 with TRBJ2-1, with 7 positions matching TRBD2. This TCR came from an adult with Crohn's disease. CDR3 sequence (DNA): TGTGCCAGCAGCGTCGCTATGGGGGAGGGAGTGGGTAGGGGTTACAATGAGCAGTTCTTC. Protein product: CASSVAMGEGVGRGYNEQFF.